The 22 T cell receptor beta chains below come from one sample, sequenced in a study of T-cell reconstitution after alpha-beta-depleted transplantation in children (dated by TCRdb to 2015 to 2016). Receptor amplification or capture employed PCR. Instrument on record: Illumina HiSeq 2500. Molecular barcoding was employed in the preparation of TCR libraries, with unique molecular identifiers being used to normalize TCRbeta repertoire quantification. TCRdb redid the processing of the public reads, applying fastp at Q25 and MiXCR, and retained in-frame beta chains. CDR3 protein duplicates are merged, each entry listing the most common genes and DNA. This sample comprises roughly 790,000 distinct CDR3 sequences, around 15% of them detected only once. The ten largest clones represent under 6% of the sample. The treatment or condition label on this specimen signifies: allogeneic hematopoietic cell transplantation with graft depleted of TCRalphabeta T cells and CD19 B cells.

The material was PBMCs, mostly from graft donor cells, obtained 360 days after TCRalphabeta/CD19-depleted stem cell transplant. The receptors here all came from a male patient between 5 and 17 years old who had a stem cell transplant for acute lymphoblastic leukemia, so the T cells may come from the graft donor.

The chain uses TRBV7-3 and TRBJ2-3; 11 bases map to TRBD2. Germline trimming cut 5 bases from V and 4 bases from J; bases unmatched to any gene: 5. The germline CDR1 and CDR2 sequences are SGHTA and FQGTGA. The CDR3 runs 15 residues. CDR3 region: CASSALAGGPDTQYF. The CDR3 DNA follows: TGTGCCAGCAGCGCCCTAGCGGGAGGCCCAGATACGCAGTATTTT.

This chain connects TRBV9 to TRBJ2-3, with 7 bases fitting TRBD2. This CDR3 region has 16 residues. Germline CDR1 and CDR2: SGDLS and YYNGEE. The J segment lost 4 bases and the V segment lost 0 bases, leaving 8 bases of the junction unmatched. The CDR3 DNA is TGTGCCAGCAGCGTAGGACTAGCTGTTAGAGCAGATACGCAGTATTTT. It is translated as CASSVGLAVRADTQYF.

This chain uses TRBV5-6 with TRBJ1-5, with D hard to call. Trimming pared 4 bases from V and 6 bases from J, leaving 14 bases between. The germline CDR1 and CDR2 sequences are SGHDT and YYEEEE. There are 14 residues in the CDR3. CDR3 DNA: TGTGCCAGCAGCCCGGGTCTACGGGTTCAGCCCCAGCATTTT. Protein sequence: CASSPGLRVQPQHF.

This clonotype showed up many times. This sequence joins TRBV12-3 or TRBV12-4 and TRBJ2-1; a weak D match, TRBD2 (5 bases). Trimming took off 1 base at V and 3 bases at J, with 10 bases between the two ends. This CDR3 is built from 15 residues. CDR3 bases: TGTGCCAGCAGTTTAGTCCCAGCGGTCTACAATGAGCAGTTCTTC. Translation gives CASSLVPAVYNEQFF.

V gene TRBV6-5 combines with J gene TRBJ2-7, with a weak D call TRBD2 (6 bases). CDR3 length equals 16 residues. The germline gives CDR1 MNHEY, CDR2 SVGAGI. V was shortened by 0 bases and J by 7 bases, with 19 bases between the two germline ends. CDR3 protein: CASSYSTGGPVREQYF. As DNA, the CDR3 is TGTGCCAGCAGTTACTCGACCGGAGGGCCGGTGAGGGAGCAGTACTTC.

The genes are TRBV14 and TRBJ1-2, with D possibly TRBD1 on 5 matching bases. Germline values: CDR1 SGHDN, CDR2 FVKESK. The CDR3 totals 15 residues. V dropped 1 base and J dropped 3 bases, with 12 bases sitting between them. The CDR3 sequence is CASSQAEGIHYGYTF. The CDR3 nucleotides are TGTGCCAGCAGCCAAGCGGAGGGGATCCACTATGGCTACACCTTC.

In this sample, this clonotype turned up a few times. The V call is TRBV4-1, the J call TRBJ2-7; a possible D gene is TRBD2 (6 bases). Looked up from germline, CDR1 is MGHRA and CDR2 is YSYEKL. The CDR3 totals 14 residues. Trimming shortened V by 4 bases and J by 3 bases, and 13 bases separated the two germline ends. This chain's CDR3 is CASSRASVDYEQYF. CDR3 bases: TGCGCCAGCAGCCGTGCTAGCGTCGACTACGAGCAGTACTTC.

Only a few counts were recorded for this clonotype. The chain joins TRBV27 to TRBJ2-1, with 9 bases identical to TRBD1. Trimming took 4 bases from V and 7 from J; bases not matched to a gene: 11. Germline V lookup: CDR1 MNHEY, CDR2 SMNVEV (reference sequence). The CDR3 length is 16 residues. CDR3: CASSSSYRGLVNEQFF. CDR3 sequence (DNA): TGTGCCAGCAGTTCCTCATACAGGGGGCTTGTGAATGAGCAGTTCTTC.

This clonotype was picked up a small number of times. The chain carries TRBV2 and TRBJ1-2; D gene uncertain. Trimming took off 1 base at V and 1 base at J, with 7 bases between the two ends. The CDR3 spans 14 residues. Per germline, CDR1 SNHLY and CDR2 FYNNEI. CDR3 amino acids: CASSEGRINYGYTF. CDR3 sequence (DNA): TGTGCCAGCAGTGAAGGGCGGATTAACTATGGCTACACCTTC.

The chain is built from TRBV21-1 and TRBJ2-4; no check of the table's D call, TRBD1, against the DNA was made. TRBV21-1 corresponds to a pseudogene. This CDR3 has 17 residues. The CDR3 sequence is CASSFSPAGTAKNIQYF. In DNA form, the CDR3 reads TGTGCCAGCAGCTTCTCCCCAGCCGGGACGGCGAAAAACATTCAGTACTTC.

As for this clonotype: The CDR3 does not end in the conserved phenylalanine or tryptophan, so this is likely a read error. The chain employs TRBV4-1 and TRBJ2-7; TRBD1 or TRBD2 may be the D gene (5 bases each). Germline loops: CDR1 MGHRA, CDR2 YSYEKL. CDR3 size: 13 residues. Trimming cost V 5 bases and J 1 base, with 9 bases left between them. DNA for the CDR3: TGCGCCAGCAGCGGGACGGTATCCTACGAGCAGTACTAC. Amino acids: CASSGTVSYEQYY.

Many counts were recorded for this clonotype. V and J are TRBV27 and TRBJ1-2; possibly TRBD1 for D (6 bases). Trimming shortened V by 6 bases and J by 0 bases, and 14 bases separated the two germline ends. Germline V gives CDR1 MNHEY, CDR2 SMNVEV (reference sequence). The CDR3 totals 15 residues. The CDR3 sequence: CASSPRGSANYGYTF. CDR3 bases: TGTGCCAGCAGCCCGAGGGGGTCCGCTAACTATGGCTACACCTTC.

This clonotype was seen a few times. V gene TRBV5-1 combines with J gene TRBJ2-7; 8 bases map to TRBD2. V shed 7 bases and J 4 bases; nucleotides not matched to a gene: 10. CDR3 length: 14 amino acids. CDR1 SGHRS and CDR2 YFSETQ come from the germline V gene. CDR3 protein: CASVFGAGDYEQYF. The CDR3 coding sequence is TGCGCCAGCGTCTTTGGAGCGGGGGATTACGAGCAGTACTTC. Full variable domain (rest looked up from reference TRBV5-1 and TRBJ2-7): KAGVTQTPRYLIKTRGQQVTLSCSPISGHRSVSWYQQTPGQGLQFLFEYFSETQRNKGNFPGRFSGRQFSNSRSEMNVSTLELGDSALYLCASVFGAGDYEQYFGPGTRLTVT.

The chain couples TRBV5-1 to TRBJ1-2; D unresolved. Germline V lookup: CDR1 SGHRS, CDR2 YFSETQ. V was trimmed by 3 bases and J by 0 bases, leaving 15 bases between them. The CDR3 extends over 16 amino acids. The CDR3, as DNA: TGCGCCAGCAGCTCGGATCGGCCTACCCCTAACTATGGCTACACCTTC. Translating gives CASSSDRPTPNYGYTF.

This clonotype occurred a few times. The V and J genes are TRBV21-1 and TRBJ1-1; the table's D call, TRBD1, was not checked against the DNA. TRBV21-1 is described as a pseudogene. The CDR3 length is 14 residues. CDR3 sequence reads: CASSKMAPVPEAFF. The CDR3 DNA reads as TGTGCCAGCAGCAAAATGGCCCCAGTTCCCGAGGCTTTCTTT.

The chain links TRBV3-1 to TRBJ2-3, with TRBD2 matching over 16 bases. Germline V gives CDR1 LGHDT, CDR2 YNNKEL (reference sequence). The junction had 12 bases not matched to a gene; V was cut back by 5 bases and J by 4 bases. This CDR3 has 19 residues. The CDR3 region has the DNA TGTGCCAGCAGCGAGGGACTAGCGGGAGGGCCGAGAAGGGCAGATACGCAGTATTTT. Translating gives CASSEGLAGGPRRADTQYF.

In its sample, this clonotype was seen a few times. The chain uses TRBV12-3 or TRBV12-4 and TRBJ2-5, with D uncertain. The V end was cut by 7 bases, the J end by 5 bases, with 14 bases between. The CDR3 length is 13 residues. The CDR3 region has the DNA TGTGCCAGCATCTCATTAGCAGATGAGACCCAGTACTTC. Its translation is CASISLADETQYF.

This clonotype was picked up a small number of times. This chain joins TRBV21-1 and TRBJ2-7; TRBD2 is the table's D call and was not checked against the DNA. TRBV21-1 is deemed a pseudogene. The CDR3 has 17 residues. DNA of the CDR3: TGTGCCAGCAGCAAACGGGAAATAGCGGGACATGCCTACGAGCAGTACTTC. Encoded protein: CASSKREIAGHAYEQYF.

Only a few counts were recorded for this clonotype. J is TRBJ2-1 and V is TRBV9; D is ambiguous. Between the trimmed V and J ends, which lost 4 bases and 9 bases, there was a span of 11 bases. This CDR3 contains 12 residues. CDR1 SGDLS and CDR2 YYNGEE come from the germline V gene. The CDR3 nucleotides are TGTGCCAGCAGCCCCTCCCCGGGTGAGCAGTTCTTC. Protein product: CASSPSPGEQFF. Using reference TRBV9 and TRBJ2-1 for the parts outside the CDR3, the full variable domain is DSGVTQTPKHLITATGQRVTLRCSPRSGDLSVYWYQQSLDQGLQFLIQYYNGEERAKGNILERFSAQQFPDLHSELNLSSLELGDSALYFCASSPSPGEQFFGPGTRLTVL.

This sequence joins TRBV12-3 or TRBV12-4 and TRBJ1-1, with D unclear. This CDR3 contains 11 residues. Deletions cut 6 bases from V and 8 bases from J, with 10 bases between. The CDR3 sequence is CASRVGREAFF. The DNA for the CDR3 is TGTGCCAGCAGGGTAGGGAGGGAAGCTTTCTTT.

The chain employs TRBV18 and TRBJ2-5, with no clear D. V gave up 1 base and J gave up 4 bases, with 7 bases separating them. The CDR3 runs to 13 residues. From germline, CDR1 is KGHSH and CDR2 LQKENI. CDR3 bases: TGTGCCAGCTCACCACAGAGCGCAGAGACCCAGTACTTC. Protein: CASSPQSAETQYF. Full variable domain (remainder filled in from reference TRBV18 and TRBJ2-5): NAGVMQNPRHLVRRRGQEARLRCSPMKGHSHVYWYRQLPEEGLKFMVYLQKENIIDESGMPKERFSAEFPKEGPSILRIQQVVRGDSAAYFCASSPQSAETQYFGPGTRLLVL.

The rearrangement links TRBV24-1 to TRBJ2-1; unclear D gene. Germline loops: CDR1 KGHDR, CDR2 SFDVKD. V was pared by 3 bases and J by 13 bases, with 9 bases between. The CDR3 sequence is 11 residues long. CDR3 coding DNA: TGTGCCACCAGTGATAACGTAGGCCAGTTCTTC. Translated: CATSDNVGQFF.